Below are 11 T cell receptor beta chains sequenced from a single sample in a study of cytomegalovirus exposure and HLA in healthy donors. This PCR relied on a set of 60 Vbeta primers and 13 Jbeta primers. The protocol was immunoSEQ multiplex PCR, while the TCRdb copy is restricted to in-frame clones and leaves out a portion. This repertoire shows about 140,000 clones, 70% to 80% found once; its top ten account for under 2%. Sequencing was performed on PBMCs. These receptors were collected from a female donor in good health and CMV-seropositive.

J is TRBJ2-2 and V is TRBV6-1, with 7 bases identical to TRBD1. The V gene end was trimmed by 3 bases and the J gene end by 0 bases; junction bases not matched to a gene: 7. CDR3 length equals 17 residues. From germline, CDR1 is MNHNS and CDR2 SASEGT. The CDR3, as DNA: TGTGCCAGCAGTGATCGGGACAGACCAACGAACACCGGGGAGCTGTTTTTT. Translation: CASSDRDRPTNTGELFF.

The chain links TRBV6-5 to TRBJ2-7; 7 positions match TRBD1. The germline V gene has CDR1 MNHEY and CDR2 SVGAGI. The CDR3 spans 14 residues. Trimming took 6 bases from V and 6 from J; bases not matched to a gene: 11. The CDR3 spells CASSSNRGRGEQYF. The CDR3 bases are TGTGCCAGCAGCTCCAACAGGGGCCGGGGCGAGCAGTACTTC.

V usage is TRBV15 and J usage is TRBJ1-1, with 8 nucleotides matching TRBD1. This CDR3 is built from 15 residues. Germline trimming cut 1 base from V and 1 base from J; bases unmatched to any gene: 2. Germline V gives CDR1 LNHNV, CDR2 YYDKDF (reference sequence). CDR3 sequence reads: CATSRGGTGNTEAFF. DNA for the CDR3: TGTGCCACCAGCAGAGGTGGGACAGGGAACACTGAAGCTTTCTTT.

The rearrangement uses TRBV27 and TRBJ2-5; a weak D match, TRBD1 (5 bases). CDR3 length: 17 residues. V lost 2 bases, J lost 1 base, and 17 bases lay in between. Germline V gene data show CDR1 as MNHEY and CDR2 as SMNVEV (reference sequence). CDR3 sequence: CASSLIDGQFGQETQYF. In DNA form, the CDR3 reads TGTGCCAGCAGTTTAATTGACGGACAATTTGGCCAAGAGACCCAGTACTTC.

The J gene is TRBJ2-3, the V gene TRBV5-4, with TRBD2 identical over 12 bases. V shed 1 base and J 2 bases; nucleotides not matched to a gene: 2. Germline values: CDR1 SGHNT, CDR2 YYREEE (reference sequence). CDR3 length equals 16 residues. CDR3 bases: TGTGCCAGCAGCTTGCGACTAGCGGGGGACACAGATACGCAGTATTTT. The encoded protein is CASSLRLAGDTDTQYF. The full variable domain, with the rest looked up from reference TRBV5-4 and TRBJ2-3, is ETGVTQSPTHLIKTRGQQVTLRCSSQSGHNTVSWYQQALGQGPQFIFQYYREEENGRGNFPPRFSGLQFPNYSSELNVNALELDDSALYLCASSLRLAGDTDTQYFGPGTRLTVL.

The J gene is TRBJ2-7, the V gene TRBV27, with TRBD2 matching 7 bases. The CDR3 totals 19 residues. Germline V gene lookup returns CDR1 MNHEY and CDR2 SMNVEV (reference sequence). J was trimmed by 0 bases and V by 1 base; bases with no gene match: 15. CDR3 nucleotides: TGTGCCAGCAGTTTATACCCTGTATTGGCTAGGACTAGCTCCTACGAGCAGTACTTC. It codes for CASSLYPVLARTSSYEQYF.

This chain links TRBV4-1 with TRBJ2-7; 10 bases agree with TRBD1. CDR1 and CDR2 (germline): MGHRA, YSYEKL. V shed 0 bases and J 4 bases; nucleotides not matched to a gene: 6. This CDR3 region has 16 residues. CDR3 loop: CASSQDRRDRGYEQYF. DNA of the CDR3: TGCGCCAGCAGCCAAGATCGGAGGGACAGGGGTTACGAGCAGTACTTC.

This sequence joins TRBV27 and TRBJ2-7; D not certain. Germline lookup yields CDR1 MNHEY and CDR2 SMNVEV (reference sequence). V was pared by 4 bases and J by 4 bases, with 14 bases between. The CDR3 loop spans 14 amino acids. The CDR3 DNA reads as TGTGCCAGCAGTTCCCTCAGAAGTATATACGAGCAGTACTTC. It is translated as CASSSLRSIYEQYF.

The chain combines TRBV30 with TRBJ1-3; 9 bases fit TRBD1. CDR1 is GTSNPN, CDR2 SVGIG, per germline (reference sequence). The CDR3 extends over 15 amino acids. V lost 6 bases and J lost 4; bases outside the gene matches: 10. The chain's CDR3 is CACRLGTGSGNTIYF. The CDR3 nucleotides read TGTGCCTGCCGTCTTGGGACAGGGTCGGGAAACACCATATATTTT.

The chain links TRBV27 to TRBJ2-1; TRBD1 matches 9 bases. Looked up from germline, CDR1 is MNHEY and CDR2 is SMNVEV (reference sequence). The CDR3 is made up of 15 amino acids. The trim removed 5 bases at V and 7 bases at J, leaving 9 bases unmatched. CDR3 bases: TGTGCCAGCAGTGAAGGGACAGGGCGTTTTAATGAGCAGTTCTTC. Encoded protein: CASSEGTGRFNEQFF.

The genes are TRBV6-5 and TRBJ1-2, with D possibly matching TRBD1 (5 bases). Germline V gene lookup returns CDR1 MNHEY and CDR2 SVGAGI. The CDR3 loop spans 13 amino acids. The V and J ends lost 5 bases and 7 bases respectively, with 14 bases between them. The CDR3 DNA follows: TGTGCCAGCAGTCTCGGGAGGGACCTTGGCTACACCTTC. Translated: CASSLGRDLGYTF.